The text below deals with one TCR beta chain. The CDR3 sequence is 18 residues long. The germline gives CDR1 SGDLS, CDR2 YYNGEE. J gave up 5 bases and V 0 bases, and 11 bases lay outside the gene matches. The data were taken from a study of blood T cell repertoires in COVID-19. In the study overall: The United States, Italy and Spain provided the acute and convalescent COVID-19 samples. T cells, B-cell-depleted T cells, or PBMCs supplied cDNA or gDNA.

Per the original methods: It was from reference gene primer amplification that nucleated cell counts were estimated. This table comes from immunoSEQ multiplex PCR, and its TCRdb copy is limited to in-frame clones, with some not included. That table gives V, J and clone size, and the DNA gave D and trimming. The sample lists about 50,000 clones, about 86% occurring once. J is TRBJ2-3 and V is TRBV9, with 11 bases aligning to TRBD2. This TCR came from a woman older than 75 with acute or convalescent COVID-19. The specimen sequenced was peripheral blood. The CDR3: CASSVDPVRLAGLDTQYF. For the CDR3, the DNA is TGTGCCAGCAGCGTAGACCCAGTCAGACTAGCGGGGTTAGATACGCAGTATTTT.